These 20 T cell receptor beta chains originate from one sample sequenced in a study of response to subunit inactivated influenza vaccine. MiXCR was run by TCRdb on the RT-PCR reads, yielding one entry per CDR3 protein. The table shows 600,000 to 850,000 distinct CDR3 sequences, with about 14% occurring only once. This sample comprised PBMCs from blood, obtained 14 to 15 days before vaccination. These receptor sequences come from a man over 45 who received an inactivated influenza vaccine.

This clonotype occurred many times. CDR3 loop: CASSPRTGAANEQFF. CDR3 coding DNA: TGCGCCAGCAGCCCCCGGACAGGTGCGGCCAATGAGCAGTTCTTC. The chain combines TRBV5-1 with TRBJ2-1; the match to TRBD1 covers 7 bases. This CDR3 comprises 15 residues. CDR1 is SGHRS, CDR2 YFSETQ, per germline. The trim removed 4 bases at V and 6 bases at J, leaving 10 bases unmatched.

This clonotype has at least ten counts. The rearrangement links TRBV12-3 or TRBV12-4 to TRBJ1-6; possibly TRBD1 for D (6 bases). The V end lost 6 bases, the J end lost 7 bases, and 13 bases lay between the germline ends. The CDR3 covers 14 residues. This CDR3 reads CASSHGTHNSPLHF. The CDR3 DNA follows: TGTGCCAGCAGCCACGGGACACACAATTCACCCCTCCACTTT.

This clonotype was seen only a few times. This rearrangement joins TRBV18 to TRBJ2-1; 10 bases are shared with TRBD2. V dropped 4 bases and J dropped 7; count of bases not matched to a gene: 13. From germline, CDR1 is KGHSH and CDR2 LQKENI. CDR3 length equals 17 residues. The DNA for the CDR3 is TGTGCCAGCTCACTGTTGAGTTCAGCGGGAGGGCCAAATGAGCAGTTCTTC. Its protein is CASSLLSSAGGPNEQFF.

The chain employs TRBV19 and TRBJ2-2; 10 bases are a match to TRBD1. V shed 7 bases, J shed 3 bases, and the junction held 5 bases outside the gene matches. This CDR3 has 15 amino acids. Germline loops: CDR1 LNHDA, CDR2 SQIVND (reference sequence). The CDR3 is CASTKDRGDTGELFF. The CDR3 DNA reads TGTGCCAGTACCAAGGACAGGGGGGACACCGGGGAGCTGTTTTTT.

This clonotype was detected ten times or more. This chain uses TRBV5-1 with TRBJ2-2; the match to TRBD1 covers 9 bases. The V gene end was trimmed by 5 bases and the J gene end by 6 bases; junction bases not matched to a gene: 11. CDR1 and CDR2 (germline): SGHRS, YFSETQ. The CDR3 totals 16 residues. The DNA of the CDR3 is TGCGCCAGCAGAGGCCCAGTGACAGGGGGTCCCGGGGAGCTGTTTTTT. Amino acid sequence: CASRGPVTGGPGELFF.

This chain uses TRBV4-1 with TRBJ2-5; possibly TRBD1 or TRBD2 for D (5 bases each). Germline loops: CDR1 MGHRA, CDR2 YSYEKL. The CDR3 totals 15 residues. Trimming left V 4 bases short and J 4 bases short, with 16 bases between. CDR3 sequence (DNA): TGCGCCAGCAGCCTAAAACACGGGACGGCAGAGACCCAGTACTTC. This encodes CASSLKHGTAETQYF.

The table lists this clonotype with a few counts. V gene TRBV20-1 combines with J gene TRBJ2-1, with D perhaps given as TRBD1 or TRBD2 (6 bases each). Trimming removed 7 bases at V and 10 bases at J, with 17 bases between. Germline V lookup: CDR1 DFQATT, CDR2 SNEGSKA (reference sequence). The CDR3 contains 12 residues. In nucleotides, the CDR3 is TGCAGTGGTGGGGGGCGCTTGGGGGAGCAGTTCTTC. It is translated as CSGGGRLGEQFF.

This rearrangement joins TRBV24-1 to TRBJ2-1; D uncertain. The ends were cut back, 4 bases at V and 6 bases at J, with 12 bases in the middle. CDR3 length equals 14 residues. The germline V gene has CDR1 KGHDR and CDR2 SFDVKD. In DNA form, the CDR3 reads TGTGCCACCAGTGAAGCTCGGCAGGCCAATGAGCAGTTCTTC. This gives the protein CATSEARQANEQFF.

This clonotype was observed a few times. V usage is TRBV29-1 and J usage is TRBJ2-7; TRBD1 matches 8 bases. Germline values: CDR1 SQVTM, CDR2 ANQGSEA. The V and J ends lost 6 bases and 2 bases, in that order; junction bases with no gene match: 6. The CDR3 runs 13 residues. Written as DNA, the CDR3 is TGCAGCGTCAGGACAGGGCCAACCTACGAGCAGTACTTC. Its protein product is CSVRTGPTYEQYF.

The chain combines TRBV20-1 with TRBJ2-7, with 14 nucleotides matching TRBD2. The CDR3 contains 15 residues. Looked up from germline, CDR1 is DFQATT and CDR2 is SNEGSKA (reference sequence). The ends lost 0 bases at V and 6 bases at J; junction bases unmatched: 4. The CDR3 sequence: CSARDRGLAGAEQYF. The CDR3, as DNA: TGCAGTGCTAGAGATCGGGGACTAGCGGGGGCCGAGCAGTACTTC.

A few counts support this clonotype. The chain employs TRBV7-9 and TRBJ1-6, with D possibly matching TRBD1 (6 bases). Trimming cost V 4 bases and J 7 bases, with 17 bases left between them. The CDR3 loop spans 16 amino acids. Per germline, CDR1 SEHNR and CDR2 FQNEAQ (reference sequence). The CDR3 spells CASSSQGQSLNSPLHF. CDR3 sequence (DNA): TGTGCCAGCAGCTCACAAGGACAGTCACTAAATTCACCCCTCCACTTT.

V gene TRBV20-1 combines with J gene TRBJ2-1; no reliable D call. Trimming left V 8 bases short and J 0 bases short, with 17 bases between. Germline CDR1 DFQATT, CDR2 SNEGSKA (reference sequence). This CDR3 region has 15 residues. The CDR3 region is CSPYYRPASYNEQFF. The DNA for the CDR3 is TGCAGTCCCTACTACCGACCGGCCTCCTACAATGAGCAGTTCTTC.

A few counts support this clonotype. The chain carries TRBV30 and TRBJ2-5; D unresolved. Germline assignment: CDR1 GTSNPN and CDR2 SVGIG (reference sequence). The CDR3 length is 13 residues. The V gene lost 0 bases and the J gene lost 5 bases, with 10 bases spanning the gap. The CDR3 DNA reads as TGTGCCTGGAGTGTACGTACTCTTGAGACCCAGTACTTC. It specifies CAWSVRTLETQYF.

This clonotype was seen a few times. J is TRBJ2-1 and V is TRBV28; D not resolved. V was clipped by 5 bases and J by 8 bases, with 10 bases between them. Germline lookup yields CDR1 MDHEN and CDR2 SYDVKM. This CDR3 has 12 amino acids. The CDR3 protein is CASSPNLDEQFF. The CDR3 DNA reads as TGTGCCAGCAGTCCAAATTTGGATGAGCAGTTCTTC.

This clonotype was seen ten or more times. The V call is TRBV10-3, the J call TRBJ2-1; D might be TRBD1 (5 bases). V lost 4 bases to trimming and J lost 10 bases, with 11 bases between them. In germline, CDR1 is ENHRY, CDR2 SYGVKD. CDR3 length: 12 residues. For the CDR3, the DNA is TGTGCCATCAGTGTTGGACAAAAAGAGCAGTTCTTC. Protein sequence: CAISVGQKEQFF.

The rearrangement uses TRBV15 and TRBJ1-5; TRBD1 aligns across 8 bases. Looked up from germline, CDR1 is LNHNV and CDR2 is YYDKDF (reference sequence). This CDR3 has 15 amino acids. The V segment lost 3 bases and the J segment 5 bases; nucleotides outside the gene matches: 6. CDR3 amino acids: CATSSMTGAHQPQHF. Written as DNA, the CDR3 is TGTGCCACCAGCAGTATGACAGGGGCGCATCAGCCCCAGCATTTT.

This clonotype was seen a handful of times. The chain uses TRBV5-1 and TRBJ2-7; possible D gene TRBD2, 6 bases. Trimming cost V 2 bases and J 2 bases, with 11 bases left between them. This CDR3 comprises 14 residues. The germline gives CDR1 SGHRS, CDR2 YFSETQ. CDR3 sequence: CASSLLATTYEQYF. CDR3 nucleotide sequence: TGCGCCAGCAGCTTACTAGCCACTACCTACGAGCAGTACTTC. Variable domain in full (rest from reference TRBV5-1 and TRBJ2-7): KAGVTQTPRYLIKTRGQQVTLSCSPISGHRSVSWYQQTPGQGLQFLFEYFSETQRNKGNFPGRFSGRQFSNSRSEMNVSTLELGDSALYLCASSLLATTYEQYFGPGTRLTVT.

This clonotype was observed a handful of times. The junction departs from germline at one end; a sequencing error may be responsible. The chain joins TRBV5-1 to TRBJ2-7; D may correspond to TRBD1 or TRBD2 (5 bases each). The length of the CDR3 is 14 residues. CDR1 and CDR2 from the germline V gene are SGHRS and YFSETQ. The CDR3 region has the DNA TGTGCCAGCAGTTTATTGGGGGACTCCTACGAGCAGTACTTC. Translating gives CASSLLGDSYEQYF. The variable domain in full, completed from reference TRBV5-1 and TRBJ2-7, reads KAGVTQTPRYLIKTRGQQVTLSCSPISGHRSVSWYQQTPGQGLQFLFEYFSETQRNKGNFPGRFSGRQFSNSRSEMNVSTLELGDSALYLCASSLLGDSYEQYFGPGTRLTVT.

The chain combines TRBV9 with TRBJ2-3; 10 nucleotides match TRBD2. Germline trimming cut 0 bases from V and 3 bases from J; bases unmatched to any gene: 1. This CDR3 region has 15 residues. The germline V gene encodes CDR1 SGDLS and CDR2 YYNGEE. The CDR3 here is CASSVASGRTDTQYF. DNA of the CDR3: TGTGCCAGCAGCGTAGCTAGCGGGAGAACAGATACGCAGTATTTT.

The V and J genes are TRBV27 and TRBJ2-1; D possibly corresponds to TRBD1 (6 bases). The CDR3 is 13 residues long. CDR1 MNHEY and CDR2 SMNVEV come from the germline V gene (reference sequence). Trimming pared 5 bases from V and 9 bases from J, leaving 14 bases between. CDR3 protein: CASSTIQGGEQFF. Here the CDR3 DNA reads TGTGCCAGCAGTACAATACAGGGCGGTGAGCAGTTCTTC.